Presented here are 29 T cell receptor beta chains from one specimen sequenced in a study of cytotoxic CD8 clonotypes in ibrutinib-treated CLL (dated by TCRdb to the early 2020s). Library preparation was by the immunoSEQ multiplex PCR assay. TCRdb stores this immuneACCESS table with in-frame sequences only. Part of the clones is absent; in the studies checked, under half of the shortfall reflects unresolved V genes, and no reason is known for the rest. The sample data list about 120,000 clones, and approximately 58% of these were observed just once. About 40% of the sample comes from the top ten. Reading the label with the study, this specimen's time point is: roughly 2 years on ibrutinib. Here the sequenced sample was PBMCs, taken after 24 months of ibrutinib treatment. These receptors all stem from a human donor with chronic lymphocytic leukemia.

This chain uses TRBV20-1 with TRBJ1-2; the D is unclear. The ends were cut back, 5 bases at V and 4 bases at J, with 8 bases in the middle. CDR1 is DFQATT and CDR2 is SNEGSKA in the germline V gene (reference sequence). The CDR3 runs 11 residues. The CDR3 DNA follows: TGCAGTGCTCTGCAGAGCTATGGCTACACCTTC. It is translated as CSALQSYGYTF.

This clone has just a few counts. This chain connects TRBV5-1 to TRBJ2-7; the match to TRBD1 covers 8 bases. The CDR3 is 14 residues long. Trimming cost V 4 bases and J 7 bases; bases outside gene matches: 10. Germline V gene lookup returns CDR1 SGHRS and CDR2 YFSETQ. The CDR3 reads CASSPGQARGEQYF. CDR3 bases: TGCGCCAGCAGCCCGGGACAGGCACGCGGGGAGCAGTACTTC. The full variable domain, its missing parts supplied by reference TRBV5-1 and TRBJ2-7, is KAGVTQTPRYLIKTRGQQVTLSCSPISGHRSVSWYQQTPGQGLQFLFEYFSETQRNKGNFPGRFSGRQFSNSRSEMNVSTLELGDSALYLCASSPGQARGEQYFGPGTRLTVT.

The chain links TRBV7-3 to TRBJ2-2, with D possibly matching TRBD1 (5 bases). Germline CDR1 and CDR2: SGHTA and FQGTGA. CDR3 size: 17 residues. Trimming cost V 5 bases and J 0 bases, with 16 bases left between them. In DNA form, the CDR3 reads TGTGCCAGCAGCCCCAGTCCAGGGCCGCCGAACACCGGGGAGCTGTTTTTT. Amino acids: CASSPSPGPPNTGELFF.

This clone has a single count. It is likely a read error, because the conserved phenylalanine at the end of the CDR3 is missing. It is unclear where the CDR3 begins or ends on the DNA, so no DNA is shown, and the CDR3 is as TCRdb lists it. The chain carries TRBV27 and TRBJ1-1. CDR1 MNHEY and CDR2 SMNVEV come from the germline V gene (reference sequence). The CDR3 length equals 8 residues, ends included. The CDR3 loop reads CASSPGRT.

The J gene is TRBJ1-5, the V gene TRBV6-1; D is undetermined. The ends were cut back, 4 bases at V and 2 bases at J, with 9 bases in the middle. The CDR3 contains 14 residues. The germline gives CDR1 MNHNS, CDR2 SASEGT. The chain's CDR3 is CASSVEYGNQPQHF. The CDR3 DNA reads TGTGCCAGCAGTGTAGAATATGGCAATCAGCCCCAGCATTTT.

In DNA, the CDR3 is TGCAGCGTTGGGGACAGGGATGATCAGCCCCAGCATTTT. Translation gives CSVGDRDDQPQHF. The chain carries TRBV29-1 and TRBJ1-5; TRBD1 agrees at 9 bases. This CDR3 is 13 amino acids long. CDR1 SQVTM and CDR2 ANQGSEA come from the germline V gene. The ends lost 4 bases at V and 5 bases at J; junction bases unmatched: 3.

This sequence joins TRBV18 and TRBJ1-4, with unresolved D. The germline V and J ends were trimmed by 3 bases and 5 bases, with 10 bases remaining between them. From germline, CDR1 is KGHSH and CDR2 LQKENI. The CDR3 sequence is 14 residues long. In DNA form, the CDR3 reads TGTGCCAGCTCACCGACAAACTCAAATGAAAAACTGTTTTTT. Protein product: CASSPTNSNEKLFF.

Comment on this clone: A much more abundant neighbour one base away suggests this may be a read error. Other DNA sequences within the sample encode an identical CDR3. This chain connects TRBV5-4 to TRBJ1-4, with a possible D match to TRBD1 (5 bases). V was clipped by 0 bases and J by 3 bases, with 6 bases between them. The CDR3 spans 14 residues. The germline V gene has CDR1 SGHNT and CDR2 YYREEE (reference sequence). CDR3 sequence reads: CASSLGGSNEKLFF. Written as DNA, the CDR3 is TGTGCCAGCAGCTTGGGGGGGTCTAATGAAAAACTGTTTTTT. Combining the CDR3 with reference TRBV5-4 and TRBJ1-4 gives the whole variable domain ETGVTQSPTHLIKTRGQQVTLRCSSQSGHNTVSWYQQALGQGPQFIFQYYREEENGRGNFPPRFSGLQFPNYSSELNVNALELDDSALYLCASSLGGSNEKLFFGSGTQLSVL.

V is TRBV15 and J is TRBJ2-7; possible D gene TRBD1, 6 bases. CDR1 and CDR2 from the germline V gene are LNHNV and YYDKDF (reference sequence). V was clipped by 0 bases and J by 0 bases, with 18 bases between them. The CDR3 length is 18 residues. The CDR3: CATSRDSAAGASSYEQYF. The CDR3 DNA sequence: TGTGCCACCAGCAGAGATTCGGCGGCAGGGGCTAGCTCCTACGAGCAGTACTTC.

V is TRBV15 and J is TRBJ1-3; D uncertain. CDR1 and CDR2 (germline): LNHNV, YYDKDF (reference sequence). The CDR3 runs to 16 residues. Between the trimmed V and J ends, which lost 0 bases and 2 bases, there was a span of 11 bases. CDR3 coding DNA: TGTGCCACCAGCAGAGATGGCAGAACCACTGGAAACACCATATATTTT. Amino acids: CATSRDGRTTGNTIYF.

The chain has TRBV25-1 and TRBJ1-2, with a tentative D call TRBD1 (6 bases). This CDR3 region has 14 residues. V dropped 4 bases and J dropped 6 bases, with 15 bases sitting between them. Germline CDR1 is MGHDK and CDR2 is SYGVNS. The CDR3 DNA follows: TGTGCCAGCAGTGTACAGGGTGATGTGCATGGCTACACCTTC. Protein: CASSVQGDVHGYTF.

Comments on this clone: The same CDR3 also results from other DNA sequences found in this sample. The genes are TRBV5-1 and TRBJ1-1, with TRBD1 as a possible D gene (5 bases). Germline V gene data show CDR1 as SGHRS and CDR2 as YFSETQ. V was pared by 0 bases and J by 2 bases, with 8 bases between. The CDR3 has 14 residues. CDR3 coding DNA: TGCGCCAGCAGCTTGGGAGGGGTAAACACTGAAGCTTTCTTT. Translating gives CASSLGGVNTEAFF.

The rearrangement joins TRBV5-1 to TRBJ2-5, with 9 bases that match TRBD1. CDR1 SGHRS and CDR2 YFSETQ come from the germline V gene. Losses at the gene ends were 7 bases for V and 4 bases for J; bases not matched to a gene: 5. This CDR3 region has 13 residues. CDR3 loop: CASGYRGRETQYF. DNA for the CDR3: TGCGCCAGCGGCTACAGGGGGCGAGAGACCCAGTACTTC.

This rearrangement joins TRBV6-1 to TRBJ2-1; a possible D gene is TRBD1 (6 bases). Looked up from germline, CDR1 is MNHNS and CDR2 is SASEGT. Trimming pared 1 base from V and 9 bases from J, leaving 10 bases between. The CDR3 covers 13 residues. CDR3 region: CASSEGGPGEQFF. The CDR3 DNA reads TGTGCCAGCAGTGAAGGGGGGCCGGGTGAGCAGTTCTTC.

This chain links TRBV7-3 with TRBJ2-7; maybe TRBD2 (7 bases). The V and J ends lost 3 bases and 6 bases respectively, with 15 bases between them. The CDR3 is 14 amino acids. Per the germline V gene, CDR1 is SGHTA and CDR2 is FQGTGA. This CDR3 is CASSLAPGEGEQYF. For the CDR3, the DNA is TGTGCCAGCAGCTTGGCCCCAGGGGAGGGCGAGCAGTACTTC.

CDR3 nucleotide sequence: TGTGCCTGGAACCTGGGACAGGGGGCAGATGGCTACACCTTC. Translating it yields CAWNLGQGADGYTF. The chain joins TRBV30 to TRBJ1-2, with 12 bases lining up with TRBD1. From germline, CDR1 is GTSNPN and CDR2 SVGIG (reference sequence). V gave up 4 bases and J gave up 6 bases; unmatched junction bases: 6. This CDR3 has 14 residues.

V gene TRBV30 combines with J gene TRBJ2-5, with a weak D call TRBD2 (6 bases). The V gene lost 4 bases and the J gene lost 4 bases, with 22 bases spanning the gap. The CDR3 length is 16 residues. CDR1 and CDR2 (germline): GTSNPN, SVGIG (reference sequence). The CDR3 spells CAWNLGLQTTRETQYF. In DNA form, the CDR3 reads TGTGCCTGGAACCTAGGACTACAAACTACTCGAGAGACCCAGTACTTC.

This clone was found a few times. The rearrangement links TRBV19 to TRBJ1-2, with 7 positions matching TRBD1. Germline CDR1 is LNHDA and CDR2 is SQIVND (reference sequence). The CDR3 is made up of 13 amino acids. V was pared by 8 bases and J by 0 bases, with 3 bases of the junction left unmatched. The CDR3: CASQQGTNYGYTF. The CDR3 DNA is TGTGCCAGTCAACAGGGGACTAACTATGGCTACACCTTC.

This sequence joins TRBV7-2 and TRBJ1-2, with TRBD1 as a possible D gene (5 bases). V was cut by 5 bases and J by 2 bases, with 12 bases left in between. Germline V gives CDR1 SGHTA, CDR2 FQGNSA. There are 14 residues in the CDR3. For the CDR3, the DNA is TGTGCCAGCAGCCCCAATTGGGGGAACTATGGCTACACCTTC. It is translated as CASSPNWGNYGYTF.

V is TRBV11-3 and J is TRBJ1-1; D perhaps matches TRBD1 (5 bases). CDR1 and CDR2 (germline): SGHNT, YENEEA. The CDR3 extends over 16 amino acids. The germline V and J ends were trimmed by 1 base and 0 bases, with 12 bases remaining between them. The CDR3 DNA follows: TGTGCCAGCAGCTTAGCAGGCGTGGGGGTGAACACTGAAGCTTTCTTT. It encodes CASSLAGVGVNTEAFF. The full variable domain, its missing parts supplied by reference TRBV11-3 and TRBJ1-1, is EAGVVQSPRYKIIEKKQPVAFWCNPISGHNTLYWYLQNLGQGPELLIRYENEEAVDDSQLPKDRFSAERLKGVDSTLKIQPAELGDSAVYLCASSLAGVGVNTEAFFGQGTRLTVV.

The chain carries TRBV30 and TRBJ1-3, with D possibly TRBD1 on 6 matching bases. V was cut by 2 bases and J by 2 bases, with 10 bases left in between. Germline CDR1 is GTSNPN and CDR2 is SVGIG (reference sequence). This CDR3 comprises 14 residues. In DNA form, the CDR3 reads TGTGCCTGGAGTCCAGAGGGGGCTGGAAACACCATATATTTT. The encoded protein is CAWSPEGAGNTIYF.

This clone was seen a single time. This chain uses TRBV5-4 with TRBJ2-1; D gene ambiguous. CDR3 size: 15 residues. Germline V gene data show CDR1 as SGHNT and CDR2 as YYREEE (reference sequence). Trimming stripped 4 bases from V and 1 base from J, with 12 bases between. The CDR3 sequence is CASSPLTLSYNEQFF. The DNA of the CDR3 is TGTGCCAGCAGCCCGTTGACTCTTTCCTACAATGAGCAGTTCTTC.

This clone was seen just once. The identical CDR3 is also encoded by other nucleotide sequences in the sample. For the CDR3, the DNA is TGTGCCAGCTCACAGGGGGCAGATTCACCCCTCCACTTT. It is translated as CASSQGADSPLHF. The chain uses TRBV18 and TRBJ1-6, with 7 nucleotides matching TRBD1. The V gene's germline CDR1 is KGHSH and CDR2 LQKENI. The CDR3 is 13 residues long. The V gene end was trimmed by 4 bases and the J gene end by 8 bases; junction bases not matched to a gene: 2.

The rearrangement joins TRBV6-1 to TRBJ2-3; D remains unclear. The germline V gene has CDR1 MNHNS and CDR2 SASEGT. The CDR3 is 13 residues long. The V gene lost 8 bases and the J gene lost 1 base, with 10 bases spanning the gap. CDR3 sequence (DNA): TGTGCCAGCGTGACGGAAGGCACAGATACGCAGTATTTT. Translated: CASVTEGTDTQYF.

This chain uses TRBV7-6 with TRBJ2-3; no definite D call. The CDR3 length is 12 residues. V shed 5 bases and J shed 2 bases, with 5 bases lying between them. CDR1 SGHVS and CDR2 FNYEAQ come from the germline V gene. CDR3 protein: CASSGDTDTQYF. In DNA, the CDR3 is TGTGCCAGCAGCGGCGACACAGATACGCAGTATTTT.

V gene TRBV6-4 combines with J gene TRBJ1-2; D not certain. In germline, CDR1 is MRHNA, CDR2 SNTAGT. The V end lost 3 bases, the J end lost 7 bases, and 12 bases lay between the germline ends. The CDR3 contains 13 residues. This chain's CDR3 is CASSEARGVGYTF. CDR3 sequence (DNA): TGTGCCAGCAGTGAGGCACGGGGAGTTGGCTACACCTTC.

The rearrangement uses TRBV6-4 and TRBJ1-4; D is unclear. The ends were cut back, 6 bases at V and 0 bases at J, with 8 bases in the middle. The CDR3 loop spans 14 amino acids. Per germline, CDR1 MRHNA and CDR2 SNTAGT. The CDR3 nucleotides read TGTGCCAGCAGGGCGACCACAACTAATGAAAAACTGTTTTTT. Translation gives CASRATTTNEKLFF.

The chain joins TRBV7-6 to TRBJ2-2; D call uncertain. Germline lookup yields CDR1 SGHVS and CDR2 FNYEAQ. The CDR3 runs 15 residues. V was cut by 2 bases and J by 7 bases, with 14 bases left in between. In DNA, the CDR3 is TGTGCCAGCAGCTTACGAAGTGGGCTCCTCGGGGAGCTGTTTTTT. Protein: CASSLRSGLLGELFF.

This clone was observed a few times. This chain links TRBV4-1 with TRBJ1-6; 7 bases are a match to TRBD1. Germline assignment: CDR1 MGHRA and CDR2 YSYEKL. V shed 4 bases, J shed 9 bases, and the junction held 6 bases outside the gene matches. The CDR3 is made up of 14 amino acids. Here the CDR3 reads CASSLRDSASPLHF. CDR3 bases: TGCGCCAGCAGCCTCCGGGACAGCGCTTCACCCCTCCACTTT.